A selection of T cell receptor beta chains follows, all from one sample in a study of T cell responses to AZD1222 COVID-19 vaccine. This table comes from immunoSEQ multiplex PCR, and its TCRdb copy is limited to in-frame clones, with some not included. The data hold about 130,000 clones, with about 87% observed a single time. Here the sequenced sample was peripheral blood, taken on day 0 of AZD1222 vaccination. Receptors were obtained from an adult in good health. Each CDR3 is given with its conserved first and last residue. A clone size is listed for some rows: how often the clone was seen (once, few, many), or a class if it is expanded.

clone size	V gene	J gene	CDR3 protein
NA	TRBV29-1	TRBJ1-2	CSVRTGAIDYGYTF
NA	TRBV5-1	TRBJ2-3	CASSLAGVGTDTQYF
NA	TRBV25-1	TRBJ2-5	CASSDSYGQGQETQYF
once	TRBV5-1	TRBJ1-2	CASSLGPQNGYTF
NA	TRBV6-6	TRBJ1-4	CASGGYNEKLFF
NA	TRBV6-5	TRBJ1-4	CASSPPTGLGEKLFF
NA	TRBV2	TRBJ1-5	CASSARDGNQPQHF
NA	TRBV7-9	TRBJ1-1	CASSSMVAAEAFF
NA	TRBV6-1	TRBJ2-2	CASSERDFDTGELFF
NA	TRBV20-1	TRBJ1-1	CSAREQGAFF
NA	TRBV6-5	TRBJ2-7	CATVRGVEAKEQYF
NA	TRBV2	TRBJ1-1	CASSWGTWNTEAFF
NA	TRBV19	TRBJ2-3	CASNRGVTDTQYF
NA	TRBV28	TRBJ1-2	CASSRQSNYGYTF
NA	TRBV9	TRBJ1-2	CASSLSEGYGYTF
NA	TRBV30	TRBJ1-4	CAWGAAPLDEKLFF
NA	TRBV13	TRBJ2-7	CASSLRDSSYEQYF
NA	TRBV19	TRBJ2-1	CASSIGLTGFEQFF
NA	TRBV21-1	TRBJ1-1	CASSKVMGGPSTEAFF
NA	TRBV7-2	TRBJ1-1	CASSFGGGTEAFF
NA	TRBV27	TRBJ1-2	CASSFRSGTMEGQNYGYTF
NA	TRBV7-9	TRBJ1-5	CASSQGQGGNQPQHF
NA	TRBV18	TRBJ2-3	CASSPYSLATDTQYF